Following are 19 T cell receptor beta chains from one sample sequenced in a study of PD-1 blockade in classical Hodgkin lymphoma. Sequenced by immunoSEQ multiplex PCR; TCRdb stores in-frame clones only, minus some. The sample carries some 93,000 clones, around 80% recorded once. The time point is: cycle 4 day 1 (C4D1), after less than seven weeks of nivolumab. Each patient's relapse followed autologous stem cell transplantation, and brentuximab vedotin exposure varied. Source: peripheral blood mononuclear cells (PBMCs), taken before the fourth cycle of nivolumab. These receptors were taken from a human donor with classical Hodgkin lymphoma.

The chain employs TRBV5-5 and TRBJ2-3; D possibly corresponds to TRBD2 (5 bases). This CDR3 is 14 amino acids long. Germline CDR1 SGHKS, CDR2 YYEKEE (reference sequence). V was cut by 4 bases and J by 1 base, with 10 bases left in between. CDR3 sequence (DNA): TGTGCCAGCAGCCCGGAGGTGGGCACAGATACGCAGTATTTT. As protein: CASSPEVGTDTQYF.

About this clone itself: Mismatch with germline at one junction end may stem from a read error. The chain uses TRBV7-7 and TRBJ2-7; the D gene is possibly TRBD1 (6 bases). The CDR3 loop spans 15 amino acids. The germline gives CDR1 SSHAT, CDR2 FNYEAQ (reference sequence). CDR3 region: CASSFGPGTTYEQYF. In nucleotides, the CDR3 is TGTGCTAGCAGCTTTGGACCAGGGACAACCTACGAGCAGTACTTC.

The chain carries TRBV6-6 and TRBJ1-2; D is unresolved. Germline V lookup: CDR1 MNHNY, CDR2 SVGAGI (reference sequence). V dropped 6 bases and J dropped 1 base, with 9 bases sitting between them. The CDR3 contains 13 residues. The CDR3 is CASRAGHNYGYTF. The CDR3 nucleotides read TGTGCCAGCAGGGCGGGCCATAACTATGGCTACACCTTC.

This clone came up once. V and J are TRBV10-3 and TRBJ2-3; TRBD2 matches at 7 bases. The trim removed 6 bases at V and 4 bases at J, leaving 13 bases unmatched. Per the germline V gene, CDR1 is ENHRY and CDR2 is SYGVKD. CDR3 length: 16 residues. CDR3: CAIRRGAGWGPDTQYF. For the CDR3, the DNA is TGTGCCATCAGGCGGGGAGCGGGATGGGGCCCAGATACGCAGTATTTT.

The chain carries TRBV6-1 and TRBJ2-3; 8 positions match TRBD1. J gave up 2 bases and V 5 bases, and 12 bases lay outside the gene matches. CDR1 and CDR2 (germline): MNHNS, SASEGT. The CDR3 totals 17 residues. CDR3 sequence (DNA): TGTGCCAGCAGTCAAGAACCGGGACAGGCTTACACAGATACGCAGTATTTT. Translation gives CASSQEPGQAYTDTQYF.

The gene calls are TRBV7-3 and TRBJ1-1; D remains ambiguous. There are 15 residues in the CDR3. From germline, CDR1 is SGHTA and CDR2 FQGTGA. The ends were cut back, 2 bases at V and 1 base at J, with 11 bases in the middle. CDR3: CASSLGGVGNTEAFF. CDR3 in DNA: TGTGCCAGCAGCTTAGGTGGGGTTGGGAACACTGAAGCTTTCTTT.

The rearrangement links TRBV7-7 to TRBJ2-3; D ambiguous. The CDR3 has 13 residues. Trimming pared 5 bases from V and 3 bases from J, leaving 9 bases between. CDR1 is SSHAT, CDR2 FNYEAQ, per germline (reference sequence). The CDR3: CASSPVGTDTQYF. The CDR3 DNA reads TGTGCCAGCAGCCCCGTGGGAACAGATACGCAGTATTTT. Full variable domain (outside the CDR3, taken from reference TRBV7-7 and TRBJ2-3): GAGVSQSPRYKVTKRGQDVTLRCDPISSHATLYWYQQALGQGPEFLTYFNYEAQPDKSGLPSDRFSAERPEGSISTLTIQRTEQRDSAMYRCASSPVGTDTQYFGPGTRLTVL.

The chain has TRBV7-2 and TRBJ2-3; D is unresolved. Looked up from germline, CDR1 is SGHTA and CDR2 is FQGNSA. CDR3 length equals 14 residues. Trimming removed 2 bases at V and 1 base at J, with 7 bases between. CDR3 region: CASSLSGGTDTQYF. The DNA for the CDR3 is TGTGCCAGCAGCTTAAGTGGGGGCACAGATACGCAGTATTTT.

This sequence joins TRBV18 and TRBJ2-7, with D uncertain. Germline V lookup: CDR1 KGHSH, CDR2 LQKENI. This CDR3 is built from 14 residues. Trimming stripped 1 base from V and 3 bases from J, with 10 bases between. The DNA of the CDR3 is TGTGCCAGCTCACCACTTCTGAGACACTACGAGCAGTACTTC. It specifies CASSPLLRHYEQYF.

This clone has just one count. The rearrangement uses TRBV18 and TRBJ1-3; a possible D gene is TRBD1 (6 bases). The germline V gene has CDR1 KGHSH and CDR2 LQKENI. The CDR3 extends over 15 amino acids. Deletions cut 2 bases from V and 2 bases from J, with 10 bases between. CDR3 loop: CASSPTRGPGNTIYF. CDR3 sequence (DNA): TGTGCCAGCTCACCAACCAGGGGCCCTGGAAACACCATATATTTT.

V gene TRBV11-2 combines with J gene TRBJ2-3; D is uncertain. The V gene's germline CDR1 is SGHAT and CDR2 FQNNGV. The V gene lost 1 base and the J gene lost 0 bases, with 11 bases spanning the gap. The CDR3 runs 16 residues. The CDR3 DNA sequence: TGTGCCAGCAGCTTAGGAGACTGGCTCAGCACAGATACGCAGTATTTT. As protein: CASSLGDWLSTDTQYF. Drawing the rest from reference TRBV11-2 and TRBJ2-3, the complete variable domain is EAGVAQSPRYKIIEKRQSVAFWCNPISGHATLYWYQQILGQGPKLLIQFQNNGVVDDSQLPKDRFSAERLKGVDSTLKIQPAKLEDSAVYLCASSLGDWLSTDTQYFGPGTRLTVL.

This rearrangement joins TRBV6-6 to TRBJ2-3; D possibly corresponds to TRBD2 (5 bases). V lost 2 bases to trimming and J lost 4 bases, with 13 bases between them. The CDR3 has 15 amino acids. Germline CDR1 MNHNY, CDR2 SVGAGI (reference sequence). CDR3 amino acids: CASSYAGRAPDTQYF. As DNA, the CDR3 is TGTGCCAGCAGTTACGCGGGTAGGGCCCCAGATACGCAGTATTTT.

The V gene is TRBV10-3, the J gene TRBJ2-2; 10 bases are shared with TRBD2. V lost 7 bases, J lost 5 bases, and 10 bases stayed unmatched. Germline V lookup: CDR1 ENHRY, CDR2 SYGVKD. The CDR3 has 16 amino acids. CDR3 region: CAIKGLAGEYTGELFF. The CDR3 coding sequence is TGTGCCATCAAGGGGCTAGCGGGAGAGTATACCGGGGAGCTGTTTTTT.

The chain combines TRBV6-1 with TRBJ2-7, with D unclear. V was cut by 5 bases and J by 0 bases, with 14 bases left in between. This CDR3 is built from 15 residues. Germline values: CDR1 MNHNS, CDR2 SASEGT. The CDR3 DNA reads TGTGCCAGCAGTTTTGAAGCCTTTCCCTCCTACGAGCAGTACTTC. This sequence encodes CASSFEAFPSYEQYF.

This chain links TRBV2 with TRBJ2-1; D gene unclear. CDR3 length equals 15 residues. Per germline, CDR1 SNHLY and CDR2 FYNNEI. Trimming shortened V by 3 bases and J by 2 bases, and 11 bases separated the two germline ends. The CDR3 loop is CASSDLIHTYNEQFF. The CDR3 bases are TGTGCCAGCAGTGACCTGATTCACACCTACAATGAGCAGTTCTTC.

This chain connects TRBV7-9 to TRBJ1-2, with unresolved D. The length of the CDR3 is 14 residues. Germline V gives CDR1 SEHNR, CDR2 FQNEAQ (reference sequence). V shed 5 bases and J shed 0 bases, with 10 bases lying between them. CDR3 in DNA: TGTGCCAGCAGCCCCTTAACAGCTAACTATGGCTACACCTTC. This gives the protein CASSPLTANYGYTF.

The chain couples TRBV5-6 to TRBJ2-7; a weak D match, TRBD2 (7 bases). The V and J ends lost 1 base and 3 bases respectively, with 14 bases between them. Germline V lookup: CDR1 SGHDT, CDR2 YYEEEE. CDR3 length equals 15 residues. The CDR3 sequence: CASSLYSGGSYEQYF. The CDR3 coding sequence is TGTGCCAGCAGCTTGTATTCGGGGGGCAGCTACGAGCAGTACTTC.

This chain connects TRBV10-3 to TRBJ1-3, with TRBD1 matching over 9 bases. This CDR3 is 17 amino acids long. Looked up from germline, CDR1 is ENHRY and CDR2 is SYGVKD. Trimming took 2 bases from V and 0 from J; bases not matched to a gene: 5. Written as DNA, the CDR3 is TGTGCCATCAGTGAGCCGGGACAGGGTAGCTCTGGAAACACCATATATTTT. Translating it yields CAISEPGQGSSGNTIYF.

The chain has TRBV7-3 and TRBJ2-1, with 10 nucleotides matching TRBD2. The CDR3 covers 15 residues. Trimming at V came to 8 bases and at J to 2 bases, leaving 6 bases not matched to a gene. Per the germline V gene, CDR1 is SGHTA and CDR2 is FQGTGA. The chain's CDR3 is CASSVAGGTYNEQFF. CDR3 nucleotides: TGTGCCAGCTCAGTAGCGGGGGGCACCTACAATGAGCAGTTCTTC.